What follows describes a single TCR beta chain. TCRdb's copy holds only in-frame clones and misses some; the assay was immunoSEQ multiplex PCR. The repertoire includes some 68,000 clones, 75% to 85% of them detected once, and more than 8% sits in the top ten. The data were taken from a study of a mutant IDH1 vaccine in newly diagnosed glioma. Time point in this sample: baseline, week 1 (first vaccination visit). Noted treatment: pre-vaccination baseline after standard-of-care therapy. The germline V gene encodes CDR1 GTSNPN and CDR2 SVGIG (reference sequence). Trimming stripped 2 bases from V and 1 base from J, with 7 bases between. This CDR3 spans 13 amino acids.

This clonotype was obtained from a man aged 45-60 years with glioma. The V gene is TRBV30, the J gene TRBJ2-3, with TRBD1 as a possible D gene (6 bases). The sequences come from PBMCs, collected from a glioma patient treated with radiotherapy, temozolomide or both. In nucleotides, the CDR3 is TGTGCCTGGAGTCCAGGGGGCACAGATACGCAGTATTTT. Translating it yields CAWSPGGTDTQYF.